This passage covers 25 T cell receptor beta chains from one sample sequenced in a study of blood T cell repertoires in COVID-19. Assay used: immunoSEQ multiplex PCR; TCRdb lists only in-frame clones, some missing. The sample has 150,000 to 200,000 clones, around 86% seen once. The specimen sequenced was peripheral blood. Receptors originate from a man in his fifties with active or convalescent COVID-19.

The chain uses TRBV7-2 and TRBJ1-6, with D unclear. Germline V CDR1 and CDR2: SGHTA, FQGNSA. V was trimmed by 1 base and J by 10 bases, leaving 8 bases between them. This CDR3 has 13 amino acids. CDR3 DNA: TGTGCCAGCAGCTTAGGAGGGCGGTCACCCCTCCACTTT. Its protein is CASSLGGRSPLHF.

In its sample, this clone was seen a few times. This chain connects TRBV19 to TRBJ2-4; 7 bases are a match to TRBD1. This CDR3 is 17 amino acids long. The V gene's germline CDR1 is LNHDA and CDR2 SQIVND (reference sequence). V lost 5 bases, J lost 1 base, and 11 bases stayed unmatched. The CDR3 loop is CASSSTTGSFAKNIQYF. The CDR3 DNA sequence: TGTGCCAGTAGTTCCACGACAGGGTCATTCGCCAAAAACATTCAGTACTTC.

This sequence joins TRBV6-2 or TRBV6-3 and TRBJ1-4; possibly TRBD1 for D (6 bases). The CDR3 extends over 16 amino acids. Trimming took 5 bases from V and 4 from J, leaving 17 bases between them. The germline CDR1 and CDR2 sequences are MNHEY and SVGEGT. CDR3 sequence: CASSDPTGSGNEKLFF. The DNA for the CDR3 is TGTGCCAGCAGTGACCCTACAGGGTCGGGTAATGAAAAACTGTTTTTT.

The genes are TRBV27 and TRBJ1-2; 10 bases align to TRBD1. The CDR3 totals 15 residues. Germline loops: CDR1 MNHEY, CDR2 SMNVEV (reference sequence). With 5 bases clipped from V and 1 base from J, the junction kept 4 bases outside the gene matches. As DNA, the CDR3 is TGTGCCAGCAGTCTCCGGGACAGGGGTAACTATGGCTACACCTTC. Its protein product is CASSLRDRGNYGYTF.

This CDR3 is CASSTTAGNTEAFF. Here the CDR3 DNA reads TGTGCCAGCAGTACCACGGCAGGTAACACTGAAGCTTTCTTT. The chain has TRBV6-5 and TRBJ1-1; no clear D gene. The germline V gene has CDR1 MNHEY and CDR2 SVGAGI. The CDR3 is 14 residues long. V was pared by 5 bases and J by 2 bases, with 12 bases between.

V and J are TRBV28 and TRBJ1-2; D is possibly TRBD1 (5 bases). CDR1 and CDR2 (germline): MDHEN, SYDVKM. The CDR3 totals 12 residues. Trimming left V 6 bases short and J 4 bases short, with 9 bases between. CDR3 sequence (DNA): TGTGCCAGCAGGGGGGGGTTCTATGGCTACACCTTC. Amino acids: CASRGGFYGYTF.

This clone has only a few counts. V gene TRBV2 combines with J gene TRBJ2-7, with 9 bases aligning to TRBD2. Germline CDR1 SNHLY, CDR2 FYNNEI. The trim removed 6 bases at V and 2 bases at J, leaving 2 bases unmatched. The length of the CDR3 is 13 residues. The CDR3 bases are TGTGCCAGCAGGATAGCGGGGGCCTACGAGCAGTACTTC. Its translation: CASRIAGAYEQYF.

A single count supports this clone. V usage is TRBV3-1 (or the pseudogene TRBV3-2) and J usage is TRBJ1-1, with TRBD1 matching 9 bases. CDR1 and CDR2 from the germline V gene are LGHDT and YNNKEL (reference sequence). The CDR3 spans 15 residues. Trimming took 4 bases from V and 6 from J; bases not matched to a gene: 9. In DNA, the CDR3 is TGTGCCAGCAGCCCGGGACAGGGTGGGGGACCTGAAGCTTTCTTT. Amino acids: CASSPGQGGGPEAFF.

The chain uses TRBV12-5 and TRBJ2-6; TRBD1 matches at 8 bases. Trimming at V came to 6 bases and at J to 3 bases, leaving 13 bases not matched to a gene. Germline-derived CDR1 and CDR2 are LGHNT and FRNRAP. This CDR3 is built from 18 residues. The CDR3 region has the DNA TGTGCTAGTGGCTATGGGCCGGGACAGGCGGTTGGGGCCAACGTCCTGACTTTC. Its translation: CASGYGPGQAVGANVLTF. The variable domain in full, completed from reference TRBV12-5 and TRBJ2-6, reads DARVTQTPRHKVTEMGQEVTMRCQPILGHNTVFWYRQTMMQGLELLAYFRNRAPLDDSGMPKDRFSAEMPDATLATLKIQPSEPRDSAVYFCASGYGPGQAVGANVLTFGAGSRLTVL.

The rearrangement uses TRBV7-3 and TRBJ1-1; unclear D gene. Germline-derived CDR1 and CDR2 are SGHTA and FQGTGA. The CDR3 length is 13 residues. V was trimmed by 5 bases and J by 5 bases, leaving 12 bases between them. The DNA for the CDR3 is TGTGCCAGCAGCCCGAATCCGGGGACTGAAGCTTTCTTT. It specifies CASSPNPGTEAFF. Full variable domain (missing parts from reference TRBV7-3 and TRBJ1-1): GAGVSQTPSNKVTEKGKYVELRCDPISGHTALYWYRQSLGQGPEFLIYFQGTGAADDSGLPNDRFFAVRPEGSVSTLKIQRTERGDSAVYLCASSPNPGTEAFFGQGTRLTVV.

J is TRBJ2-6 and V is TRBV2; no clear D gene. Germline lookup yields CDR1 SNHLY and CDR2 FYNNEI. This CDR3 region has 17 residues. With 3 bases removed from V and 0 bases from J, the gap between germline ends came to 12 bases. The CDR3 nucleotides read TGTGCCAGCAGTGAGATGGCTCGCAGCTCTGGGGCCAACGTCCTGACTTTC. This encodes CASSEMARSSGANVLTF.

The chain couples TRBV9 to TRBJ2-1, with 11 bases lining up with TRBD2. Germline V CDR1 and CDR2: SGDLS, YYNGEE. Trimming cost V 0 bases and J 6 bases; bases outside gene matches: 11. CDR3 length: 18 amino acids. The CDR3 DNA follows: TGTGCCAGCAGCGTAGGAGGGTTTGGACTAGCGGGTCTCAATGAGCAGTTCTTC. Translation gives CASSVGGFGLAGLNEQFF.

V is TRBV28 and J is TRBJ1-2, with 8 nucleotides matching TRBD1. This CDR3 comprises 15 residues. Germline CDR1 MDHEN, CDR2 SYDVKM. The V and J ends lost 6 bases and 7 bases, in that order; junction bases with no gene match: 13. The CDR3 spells CASRPTTGGNFGYTF. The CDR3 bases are TGTGCCAGCAGACCTACAACAGGGGGGAATTTTGGCTACACCTTC.

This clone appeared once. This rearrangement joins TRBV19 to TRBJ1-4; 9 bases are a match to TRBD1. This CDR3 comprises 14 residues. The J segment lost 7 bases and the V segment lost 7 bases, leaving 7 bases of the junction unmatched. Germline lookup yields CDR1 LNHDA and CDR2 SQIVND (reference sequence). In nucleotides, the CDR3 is TGTGCCAGTAAAACAGGGGGCGTGGGTGAAAAACTGTTTTTT. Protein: CASKTGGVGEKLFF. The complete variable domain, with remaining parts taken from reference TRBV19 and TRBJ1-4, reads DGGITQSPKYLFRKEGQNVTLSCEQNLNHDAMYWYRQDPGQGLRLIYYSQIVNDFQKGDIAEGYSVSREKKESFPLTVTSAQKNPTAFYLCASKTGGVGEKLFFGSGTQLSVL.

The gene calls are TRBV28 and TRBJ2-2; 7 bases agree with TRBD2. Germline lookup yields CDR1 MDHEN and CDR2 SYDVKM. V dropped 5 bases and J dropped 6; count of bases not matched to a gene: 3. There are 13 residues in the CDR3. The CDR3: CASSRAGAGELFF. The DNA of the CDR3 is TGTGCCAGCAGTAGGGCGGGGGCCGGGGAGCTGTTTTTT.

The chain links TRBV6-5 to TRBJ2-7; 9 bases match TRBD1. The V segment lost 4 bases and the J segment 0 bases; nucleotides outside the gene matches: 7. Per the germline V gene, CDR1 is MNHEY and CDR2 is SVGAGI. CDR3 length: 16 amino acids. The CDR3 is CASSSSGTGSSYEQYF. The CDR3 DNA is TGTGCCAGCAGTTCTTCCGGGACAGGGAGCTCCTACGAGCAGTACTTC.

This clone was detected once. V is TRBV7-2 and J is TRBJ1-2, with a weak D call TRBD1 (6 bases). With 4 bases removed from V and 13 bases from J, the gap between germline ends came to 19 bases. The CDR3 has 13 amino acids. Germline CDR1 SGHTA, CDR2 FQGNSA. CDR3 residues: CASSWDGDTHFTF. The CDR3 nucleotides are TGTGCCAGCAGCTGGGACGGGGACACTCACTTCACCTTC.

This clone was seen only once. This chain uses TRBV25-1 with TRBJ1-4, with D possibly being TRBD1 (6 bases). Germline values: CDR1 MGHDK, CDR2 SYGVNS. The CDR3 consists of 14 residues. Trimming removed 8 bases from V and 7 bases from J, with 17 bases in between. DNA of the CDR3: TGTGCCAGCTCGCGGACAGCGGGGGGTGAAAAACTGTTTTTT. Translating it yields CASSRTAGGEKLFF.

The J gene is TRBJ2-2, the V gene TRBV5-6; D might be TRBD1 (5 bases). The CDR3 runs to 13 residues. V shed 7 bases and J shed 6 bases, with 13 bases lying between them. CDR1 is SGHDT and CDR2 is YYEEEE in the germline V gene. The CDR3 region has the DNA TGTGCCAGCCTGAGGTGGGGCCCCGGGGAGCTGTTTTTT. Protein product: CASLRWGPGELFF.

The CDR3 spells CASTRGGGSTEAFF. The CDR3 DNA sequence: TGTGCCAGTACTCGAGGGGGGGGCAGCACTGAAGCTTTCTTT. This sequence joins TRBV6-5 and TRBJ1-1; tentatively, D is TRBD1 (6 bases). The CDR3 consists of 14 residues. The V end lost 9 bases, the J end lost 4 bases, and 18 bases lay between the germline ends. CDR1 is MNHEY, CDR2 SVGAGI, per germline.

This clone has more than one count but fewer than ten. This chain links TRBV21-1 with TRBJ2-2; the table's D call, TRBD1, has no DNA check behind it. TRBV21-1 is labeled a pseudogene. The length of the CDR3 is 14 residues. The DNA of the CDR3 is TGTGCCAGCGAGCGGGACAGGGAGACCGGGGAGCTGTTTTTT. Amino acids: CASERDRETGELFF.

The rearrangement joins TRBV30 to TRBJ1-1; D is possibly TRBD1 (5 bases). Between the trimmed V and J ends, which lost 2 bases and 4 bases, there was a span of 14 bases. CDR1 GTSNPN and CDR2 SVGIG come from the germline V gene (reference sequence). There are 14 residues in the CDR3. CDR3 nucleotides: TGTGCCTGGAGTTCTGGGGGAGGGGTCACTGAAGCTTTCTTT. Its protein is CAWSSGGGVTEAFF.

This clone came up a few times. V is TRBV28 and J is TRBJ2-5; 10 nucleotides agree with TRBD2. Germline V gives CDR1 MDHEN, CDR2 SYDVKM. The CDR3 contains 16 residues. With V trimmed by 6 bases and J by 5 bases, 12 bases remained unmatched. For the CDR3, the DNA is TGTGCCAGCAGCCGTTATTTAGCGGGGGGAACGGAGACCCAGTACTTC. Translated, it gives CASSRYLAGGTETQYF.

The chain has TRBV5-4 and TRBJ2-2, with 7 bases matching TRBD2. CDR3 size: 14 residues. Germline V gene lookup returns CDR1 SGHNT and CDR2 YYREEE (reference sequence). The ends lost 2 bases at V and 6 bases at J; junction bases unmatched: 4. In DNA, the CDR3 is TGTGCCAGCAGCTTCCGGGGGGTCCCCGGGGAGCTGTTTTTT. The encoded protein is CASSFRGVPGELFF.

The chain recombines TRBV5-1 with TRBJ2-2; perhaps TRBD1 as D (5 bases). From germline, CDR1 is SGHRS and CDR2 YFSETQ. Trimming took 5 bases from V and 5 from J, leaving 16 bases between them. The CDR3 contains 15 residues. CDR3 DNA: TGCGCCAGCAGTCGGGTCAGGGCGGTAACCGGGGAGCTGTTTTTT. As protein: CASSRVRAVTGELFF.